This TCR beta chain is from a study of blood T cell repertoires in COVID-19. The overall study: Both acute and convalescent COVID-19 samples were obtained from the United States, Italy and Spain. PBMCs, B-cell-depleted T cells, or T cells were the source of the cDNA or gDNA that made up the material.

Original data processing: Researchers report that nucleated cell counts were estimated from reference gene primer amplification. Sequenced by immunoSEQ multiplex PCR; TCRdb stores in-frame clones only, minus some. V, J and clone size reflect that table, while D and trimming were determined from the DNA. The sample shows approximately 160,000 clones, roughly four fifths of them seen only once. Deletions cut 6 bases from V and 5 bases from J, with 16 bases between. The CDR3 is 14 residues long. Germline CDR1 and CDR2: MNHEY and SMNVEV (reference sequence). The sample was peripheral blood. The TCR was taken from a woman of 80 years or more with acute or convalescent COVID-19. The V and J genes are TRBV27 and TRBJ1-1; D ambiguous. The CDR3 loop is CASSTTTSGTEAFF. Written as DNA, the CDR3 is TGTGCCAGCAGCACTACCACAAGTGGTACTGAAGCTTTCTTT.